This T cell receptor (beta chain) was recorded in a study of cytotoxic CD8 clonotypes in ibrutinib-treated CLL. Assay: immunoSEQ multiplex PCR; the TCRdb copy retains only in-frame clones and omits some. Found here are 52,000 or so clones, over 80% of them singletons; the top ten hold just over 20%. This CDR3 comprises 12 residues. CDR1 is MNHNS and CDR2 is SASEGT in the germline V gene. Trimming left V 1 base short and J 10 bases short, with 10 bases between. V and J are TRBV6-1 and TRBJ1-1; tentative D call: TRBD1 (5 bases). This sample comprised PBMCs, obtained after 24 months of ibrutinib treatment. The receptor was derived from a human donor with chronic lymphocytic leukemia. The CDR3 sequence is CASSEGGTGAFF. CDR3 nucleotide sequence: TGTGCCAGCAGTGAAGGAGGGACGGGAGCTTTCTTT.